These 10 T cell receptor beta chains were sequenced from one sample in a study of T-cell memory formation after mild COVID-19. MiXCR was run by TCRdb on the 5' RACE reads, yielding one entry per CDR3 protein. Seen here are some 300,000 distinct CDR3 sequences, roughly a fifth observed once, and the top ten hold 21%. Sample: PBMCs or a T cell subset sorted from them (not recorded which). The receptors were sampled from a young man who had mild COVID-19 (a few samples of this study predate the infection). Cell type and time point are not known.

This clonotype was seen a few times. The J gene is TRBJ2-1, the V gene TRBV24-1, with TRBD2 matching over 9 bases. CDR3 length: 16 residues. CDR1 and CDR2 from the germline V gene are KGHDR and SFDVKD. V was clipped by 1 base and J by 1 base; unmatched bases: 1. CDR3 bases: TGTGCCACCAGTGATTTAAGCGGGGGGTCCTACAATGAGCAGTTCTTC. It codes for CATSDLSGGSYNEQFF.

This clonotype was detected a few times. The V gene is TRBV6-2 or TRBV6-3, the J gene TRBJ2-2; D might be TRBD2 (5 bases). The CDR3 loop spans 12 amino acids. V was shortened by 3 bases and J by 7 bases, with 6 bases between the two germline ends. The germline V gene has CDR1 MNHEY and CDR2 SVGEGT. The CDR3 here is CASSYRDGELFF. CDR3 DNA sequence: TGTGCCAGCAGTTATCGGGACGGGGAGCTGTTTTTT.

This clonotype came up a few times. The chain has TRBV9 and TRBJ2-5; 13 nucleotides match TRBD2. The V and J ends lost 2 bases and 2 bases, in that order; junction bases with no gene match: 3. Germline CDR1 reads SGDLS; CDR2 reads YYNGEE. This CDR3 is built from 16 residues. The CDR3 spells CASSVRLAGGQETQYF. The CDR3 DNA is TGTGCCAGCAGCGTCCGACTAGCGGGGGGTCAAGAGACCCAGTACTTC.

This clonotype has a count of ten or more. The chain couples TRBV7-9 to TRBJ2-1, with D tentatively TRBD1 (6 bases). V was shortened by 6 bases and J by 1 base, with 16 bases between the two germline ends. Germline assignment: CDR1 SEHNR and CDR2 FQNEAQ (reference sequence). The CDR3 totals 16 residues. The DNA of the CDR3 is TGTGCCAGCAGAGCCAACCCAGGGGTTTCCTACAATGAGCAGTTCTTC. This encodes CASRANPGVSYNEQFF.

This clonotype has a count of ten or more. V usage is TRBV7-9 and J usage is TRBJ1-5; D is possibly TRBD1 (5 bases). The germline gives CDR1 SEHNR, CDR2 FQNEAQ (reference sequence). The CDR3 runs to 13 residues. Trimming shortened V by 3 bases and J by 7 bases, and 10 bases separated the two germline ends. DNA for the CDR3: TGTGCCAGCAGCTTGCAGGGTGCCCAGCCCCAGCATTTT. It codes for CASSLQGAQPQHF.

This clonotype has just a few counts. The genes are TRBV14 and TRBJ2-7; TRBD1 might be the D (6 bases). Looked up from germline, CDR1 is SGHDN and CDR2 is FVKESK. The CDR3 totals 13 residues. V was shortened by 8 bases and J by 5 bases, with 16 bases between the two germline ends. CDR3 region: CASARGEWDEQYF. CDR3 in DNA: TGTGCCAGCGCCAGGGGCGAATGGGACGAGCAGTACTTC.

This clonotype was counted once. This chain links TRBV6-2 or TRBV6-3 with TRBJ1-2; D is uncertain. CDR1 and CDR2 (germline): MNHEY, SVGEGT. The CDR3 contains 12 residues. With 2 bases removed from V and 8 bases from J, the gap between germline ends came to 9 bases. The CDR3 loop reads CASSYGVFGYTF. CDR3 nucleotides: TGTGCCAGCAGTTACGGGGTATTCGGCTACACCTTC.

This rearrangement joins TRBV27 to TRBJ2-5; D tentatively fits TRBD1 or TRBD2 (6 bases each). Trimming removed 8 bases at V and 2 bases at J, with 9 bases between. CDR1 and CDR2 (germline): MNHEY, SMNVEV (reference sequence). The CDR3 contains 12 residues. The CDR3 is CASGGGQETQYF. In DNA form, the CDR3 reads TGTGCCAGCGGAGGGGGGCAAGAGACCCAGTACTTC.

This chain links TRBV4-3 with TRBJ1-3; D gene uncertain. CDR3 length equals 14 residues. V lost 0 bases and J lost 0, with 3 bases in between. Germline V gene sequence: CDR1 LGHNA, CDR2 YSLEER. The CDR3 nucleotides read TGCGCCAGCAGCCAAGATTTCTCTGGAAACACCATATATTTT. It is translated as CASSQDFSGNTIYF.

This clonotype occurred many times. The chain uses TRBV29-1 and TRBJ2-1; D remains ambiguous. The CDR3 length is 12 residues. Germline CDR1 and CDR2: SQVTM and ANQGSEA. Trimming left V 5 bases short and J 3 bases short, with 8 bases between. CDR3 bases: TGCAGCGTTCGGGCAGGCTACAATGAGCAGTTCTTC. Residues: CSVRAGYNEQFF.